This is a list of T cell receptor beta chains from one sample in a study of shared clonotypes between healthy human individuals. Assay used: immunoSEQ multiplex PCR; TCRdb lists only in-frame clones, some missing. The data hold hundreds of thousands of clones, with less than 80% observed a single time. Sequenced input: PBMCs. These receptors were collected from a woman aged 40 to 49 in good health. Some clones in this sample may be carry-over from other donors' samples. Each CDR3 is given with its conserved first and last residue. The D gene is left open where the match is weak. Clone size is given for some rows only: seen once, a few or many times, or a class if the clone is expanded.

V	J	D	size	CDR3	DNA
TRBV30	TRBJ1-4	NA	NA	CAWSGVFATNEKLFF	TGTGCCTGGAGTGGGGTCTTTGCAACTAATGAAAAACTGTTTTTT
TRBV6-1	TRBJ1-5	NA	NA	CASTDSYNQPQHF	TGTGCCAGCACTGACAGCTACAATCAGCCCCAGCATTTT
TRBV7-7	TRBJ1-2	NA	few	CASSRLDGSNYGYTF	TGTGCTAGCAGCCGATTGGACGGTTCTAACTATGGCTACACCTTC
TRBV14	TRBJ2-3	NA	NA	CASSQVRWDFSTDTQYF	TGTGCCAGCAGCCAAGTTCGGTGGGACTTCAGCACAGATACGCAGTATTTT
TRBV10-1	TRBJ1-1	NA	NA	CASSESGLNTEAFF	TGCGCCAGCAGTGAATCGGGGCTGAACACTGAAGCTTTCTTT
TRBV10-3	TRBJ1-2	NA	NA	CAISEPPLDGENGYTF	TGTGCCATCAGTGAGCCCCCGCTAGATGGGGAGAATGGCTACACCTTC
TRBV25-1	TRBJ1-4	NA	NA	CASRTEANEKLFF	TGTGCCAGCAGGACGGAGGCTAATGAAAAACTGTTTTTT
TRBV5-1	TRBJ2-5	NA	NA	CASSFQGQQETQYF	TGCGCCAGCAGCTTCCAAGGACAACAAGAGACCCAGTACTTC
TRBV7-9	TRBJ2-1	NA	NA	CASSLVSGDNEQFF	TGTGCCAGCAGCTTAGTGAGCGGTGACAATGAGCAGTTCTTC
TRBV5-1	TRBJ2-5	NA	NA	CASSLVPEQETQYF	TGCGCCAGCAGCTTGGTCCCGGAGCAAGAGACCCAGTACTTC
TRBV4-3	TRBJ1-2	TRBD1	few	CASSQGTGAGGYTF	TGCGCCAGCAGCCAAGGGACAGGGGCGGGTGGCTACACCTTC
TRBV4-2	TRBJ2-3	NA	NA	CASSQEGTQADTQYF	TGTGCCAGCAGCCAAGAGGGGACCCAGGCGGATACGCAGTATTTT
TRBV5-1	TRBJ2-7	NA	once	CASSPWRGVSGTYEQYF	TGCGCCAGCAGCCCCTGGAGGGGGGTTAGTGGGACGTACGAGCAGTACTTC
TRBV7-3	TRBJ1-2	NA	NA	CASSLGPQDYGYTF	TGTGCCAGCAGCTTAGGGCCCCAGGACTATGGCTACACCTTC
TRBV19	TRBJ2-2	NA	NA	CASTGGRAVFNTGELFF	TGTGCCAGTACCGGCGGCAGGGCGGTCTTTAACACCGGGGAGCTGTTTTTT
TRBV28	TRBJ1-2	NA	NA	CASSLLIEGLGYGYTF	TGTGCCAGCAGTTTACTAATTGAGGGGCTCGGCTATGGCTACACCTTC
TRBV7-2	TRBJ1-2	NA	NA	CASSFGYGYTF	TGTGCCAGCAGCTTTGGCTATGGCTACACCTTC
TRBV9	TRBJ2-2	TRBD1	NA	CASSRQGLADTGELFF	TGTGCCAGCAGCAGACAGGGGTTAGCGGACACCGGGGAGCTGTTTTTT
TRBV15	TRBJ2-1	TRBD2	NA	CATSGDLAGGQNEQFF	TGTGCCACCAGCGGGGATTTAGCGGGAGGGCAAAATGAGCAGTTCTTC